This TCR beta chain is drawn from a study of blood T cell repertoires in COVID-19. Study-level background: In each case, the material was cDNA or gDNA derived from T cells, B-cell-depleted T cells, or PBMCs.

Participant reports of clinical history set cohort assignment. Some clones are missing from TCRdb's copy, which holds only in-frame ones; the method was immunoSEQ multiplex PCR. The sample consists of 400,000 to 500,000 clones, more than 70% of them appearing once. Per germline, CDR1 PRHDT and CDR2 FYEKMQ (reference sequence). CDR3 length: 16 amino acids. The V gene end was trimmed by 5 bases and the J gene end by 3 bases; junction bases not matched to a gene: 13. This clone has a single count. Sequenced sample: PBMCs or T cells enriched from blood (not recorded which). This receptor was identified in a woman in her late teens or twenties who had been exposed to COVID-19. This chain uses TRBV13 with TRBJ2-7; 7 bases line up with TRBD1. CDR3 coding DNA: TGTGCCAGCAGCCCGCAGACCGGGACAGAAAGCTACGAGCAGTACTTC. It is translated as CASSPQTGTESYEQYF.